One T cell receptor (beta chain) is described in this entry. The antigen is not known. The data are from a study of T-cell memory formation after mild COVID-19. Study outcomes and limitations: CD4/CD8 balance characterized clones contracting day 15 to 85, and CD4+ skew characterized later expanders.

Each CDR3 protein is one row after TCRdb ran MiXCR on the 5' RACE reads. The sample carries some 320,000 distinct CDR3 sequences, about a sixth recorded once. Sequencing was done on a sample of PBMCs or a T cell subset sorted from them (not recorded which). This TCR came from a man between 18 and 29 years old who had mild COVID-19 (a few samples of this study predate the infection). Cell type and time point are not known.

The CDR3 reads CASSPWTGVNYEQFF. CDR3 nucleotides: TGTGCCAGTTCGCCCTGGACAGGGGTAAATTATGAGCAGTTCTTC. V and J are TRBV12-3 or TRBV12-4 and TRBJ2-1, with 9 nucleotides matching TRBD1. V dropped 9 bases and J dropped 8; count of bases not matched to a gene: 14. CDR3 length: 15 residues.